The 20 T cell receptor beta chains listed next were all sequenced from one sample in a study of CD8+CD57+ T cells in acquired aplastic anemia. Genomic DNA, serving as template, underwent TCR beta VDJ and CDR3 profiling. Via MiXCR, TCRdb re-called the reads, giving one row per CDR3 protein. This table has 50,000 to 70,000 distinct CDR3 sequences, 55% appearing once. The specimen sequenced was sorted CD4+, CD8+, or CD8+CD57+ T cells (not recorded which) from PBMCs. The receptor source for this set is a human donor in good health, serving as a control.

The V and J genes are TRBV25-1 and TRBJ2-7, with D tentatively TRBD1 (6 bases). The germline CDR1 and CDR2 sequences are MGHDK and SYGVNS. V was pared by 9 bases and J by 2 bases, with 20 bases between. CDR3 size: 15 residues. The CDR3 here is CASSLEGSGAYEQYF. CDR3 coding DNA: TGTGCCAGTAGTCTTGAGGGGTCAGGGGCCTACGAGCAGTACTTC.

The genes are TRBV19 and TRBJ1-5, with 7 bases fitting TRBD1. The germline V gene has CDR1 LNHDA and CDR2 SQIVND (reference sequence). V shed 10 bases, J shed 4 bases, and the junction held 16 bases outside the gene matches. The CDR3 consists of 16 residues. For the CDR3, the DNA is TGTGCCACCCGGCCCCTTACAGGGGAAGGGAATCAGCCCCAGCATTTT. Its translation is CATRPLTGEGNQPQHF.

The CDR3 coding sequence is TGTGCCACCAGCAGAGATGTGGGACAGGGTTACACCTTC. It specifies CATSRDVGQGYTF. J is TRBJ1-2 and V is TRBV15; 9 nucleotides agree with TRBD1. The junction had 4 bases not matched to a gene; V was cut back by 0 bases and J by 11 bases. Germline values: CDR1 LNHNV, CDR2 YYDKDF (reference sequence). CDR3 length: 13 amino acids.

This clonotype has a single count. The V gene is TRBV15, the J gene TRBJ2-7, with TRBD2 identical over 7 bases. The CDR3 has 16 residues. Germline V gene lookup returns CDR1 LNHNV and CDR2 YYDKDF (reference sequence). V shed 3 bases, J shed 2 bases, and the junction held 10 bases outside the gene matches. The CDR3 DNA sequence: TGTGCCACCAGCAGGGGTAAAGGAGCGGGGACCTACGAGCAGTACTTC. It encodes CATSRGKGAGTYEQYF.

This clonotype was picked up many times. DNA for the CDR3: TGTGCCAGCAGTTTAGCGGGGACTAGCGGGAGTAAGACCCAGTACTTC. Translation: CASSLAGTSGSKTQYF. The chain links TRBV12-3 or TRBV12-4 to TRBJ2-5; 14 nucleotides match TRBD2. V lost 0 bases to trimming and J lost 6 bases; unmatched junction nucleotides: 3. CDR3 length: 16 amino acids.

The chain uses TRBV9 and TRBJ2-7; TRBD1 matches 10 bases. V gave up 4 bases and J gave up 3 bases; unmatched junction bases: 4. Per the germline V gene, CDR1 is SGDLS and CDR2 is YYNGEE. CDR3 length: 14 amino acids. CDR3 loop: CASSRTGGDYEQYF. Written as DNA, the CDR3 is TGTGCCAGCAGCCGGACAGGGGGAGACTACGAGCAGTACTTC. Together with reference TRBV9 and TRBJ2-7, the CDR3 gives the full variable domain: DSGVTQTPKHLITATGQRVTLRCSPRSGDLSVYWYQQSLDQGLQFLIQYYNGEERAKGNILERFSAQQFPDLHSELNLSSLELGDSALYFCASSRTGGDYEQYFGPGTRLTVT.

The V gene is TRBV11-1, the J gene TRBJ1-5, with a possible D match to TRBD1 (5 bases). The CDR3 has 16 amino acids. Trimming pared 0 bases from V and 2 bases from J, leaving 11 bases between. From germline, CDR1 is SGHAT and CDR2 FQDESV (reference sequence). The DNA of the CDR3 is TGTGCCAGCAGCTTAGCTCTTCCAGGGCGCAATCAGCCCCAGCATTTT. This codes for CASSLALPGRNQPQHF.

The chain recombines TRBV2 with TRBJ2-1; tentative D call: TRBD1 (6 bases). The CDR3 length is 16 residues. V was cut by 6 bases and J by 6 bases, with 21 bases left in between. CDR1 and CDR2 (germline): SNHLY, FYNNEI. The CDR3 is CASSRATGGGVNEQFF. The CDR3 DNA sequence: TGTGCCAGCAGCCGTGCGACAGGCGGTGGTGTCAATGAGCAGTTCTTC.

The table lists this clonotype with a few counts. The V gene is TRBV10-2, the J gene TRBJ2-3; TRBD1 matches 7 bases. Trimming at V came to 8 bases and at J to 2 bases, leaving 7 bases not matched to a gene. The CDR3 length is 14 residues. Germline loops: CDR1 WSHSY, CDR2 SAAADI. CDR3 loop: CASLRGGPTDTQYF. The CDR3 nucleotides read TGCGCCAGCCTTCGAGGGGGCCCCACAGATACGCAGTATTTT.

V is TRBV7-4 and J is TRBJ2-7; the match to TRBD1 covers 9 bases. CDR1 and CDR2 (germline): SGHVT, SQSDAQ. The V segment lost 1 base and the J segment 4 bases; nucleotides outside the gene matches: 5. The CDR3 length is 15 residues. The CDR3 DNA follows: TGTGCCAGCAGCTTAGGCCCACAGGGGGCATACGAGCAGTACTTC. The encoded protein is CASSLGPQGAYEQYF.

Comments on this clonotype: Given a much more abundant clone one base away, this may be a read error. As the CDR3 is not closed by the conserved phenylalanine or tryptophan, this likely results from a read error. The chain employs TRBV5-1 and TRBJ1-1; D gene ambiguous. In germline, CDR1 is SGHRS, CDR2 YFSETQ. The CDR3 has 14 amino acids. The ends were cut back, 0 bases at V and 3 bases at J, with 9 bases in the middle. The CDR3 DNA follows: TGCGCCAGCAGCTTGGACACGGTCGACACTGAAGCTTTCCCT. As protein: CASSLDTVDTEAFP.

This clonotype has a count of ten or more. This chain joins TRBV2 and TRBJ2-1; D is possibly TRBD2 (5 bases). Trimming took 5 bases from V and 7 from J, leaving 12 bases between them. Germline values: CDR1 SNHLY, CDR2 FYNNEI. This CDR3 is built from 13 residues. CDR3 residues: CASSSGLGNEQFF. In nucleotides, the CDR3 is TGTGCCAGCAGTAGCGGACTGGGAAATGAGCAGTTCTTC.

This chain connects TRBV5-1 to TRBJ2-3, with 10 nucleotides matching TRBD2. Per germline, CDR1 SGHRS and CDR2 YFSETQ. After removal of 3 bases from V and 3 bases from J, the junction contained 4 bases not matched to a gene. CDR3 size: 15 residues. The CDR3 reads CASSSSGGATDTQYF. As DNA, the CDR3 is TGCGCCAGCAGCTCCAGCGGGGGGGCGACAGATACGCAGTATTTT. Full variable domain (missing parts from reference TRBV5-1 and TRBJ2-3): KAGVTQTPRYLIKTRGQQVTLSCSPISGHRSVSWYQQTPGQGLQFLFEYFSETQRNKGNFPGRFSGRQFSNSRSEMNVSTLELGDSALYLCASSSSGGATDTQYFGPGTRLTVL.

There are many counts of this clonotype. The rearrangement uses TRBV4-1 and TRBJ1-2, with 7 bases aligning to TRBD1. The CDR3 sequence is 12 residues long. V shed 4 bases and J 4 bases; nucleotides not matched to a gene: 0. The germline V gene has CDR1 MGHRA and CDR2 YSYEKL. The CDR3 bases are TGCGCCAGCAGCCGGGACAGCTATGGCTACACCTTC. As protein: CASSRDSYGYTF.

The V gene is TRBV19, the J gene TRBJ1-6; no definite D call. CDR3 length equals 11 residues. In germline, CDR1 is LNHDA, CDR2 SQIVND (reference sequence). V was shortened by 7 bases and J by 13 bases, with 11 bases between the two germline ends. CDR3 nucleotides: TGTGCCAGTAATGATCACGGGCCCCTCCACTTT. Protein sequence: CASNDHGPLHF. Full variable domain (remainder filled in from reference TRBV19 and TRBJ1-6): DGGITQSPKYLFRKEGQNVTLSCEQNLNHDAMYWYRQDPGQGLRLIYYSQIVNDFQKGDIAEGYSVSREKKESFPLTVTSAQKNPTAFYLCASNDHGPLHFGNGTRLTVT.

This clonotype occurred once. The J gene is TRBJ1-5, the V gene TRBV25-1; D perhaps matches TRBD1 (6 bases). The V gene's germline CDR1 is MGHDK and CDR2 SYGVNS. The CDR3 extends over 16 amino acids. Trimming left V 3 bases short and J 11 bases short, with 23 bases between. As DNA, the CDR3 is TGTGCCAGCAGTGACCATCGGGGGGGCGGCGTCGGGGCCCAGCATTTT. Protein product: CASSDHRGGGVGAQHF.

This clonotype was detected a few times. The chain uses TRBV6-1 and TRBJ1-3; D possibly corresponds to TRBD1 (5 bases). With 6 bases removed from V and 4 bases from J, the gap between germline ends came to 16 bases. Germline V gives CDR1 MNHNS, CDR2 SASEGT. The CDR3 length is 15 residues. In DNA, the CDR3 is TGTGCCAGCAGCCTCGAGAGGACAAAAGGAAACACCATATATTTT. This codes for CASSLERTKGNTIYF.

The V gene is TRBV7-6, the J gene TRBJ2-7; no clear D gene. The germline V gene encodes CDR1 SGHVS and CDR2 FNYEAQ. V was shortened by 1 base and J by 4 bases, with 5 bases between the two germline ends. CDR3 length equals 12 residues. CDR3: CASSLDQYEQYF. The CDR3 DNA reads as TGTGCCAGCAGCTTAGACCAGTACGAGCAGTACTTC.

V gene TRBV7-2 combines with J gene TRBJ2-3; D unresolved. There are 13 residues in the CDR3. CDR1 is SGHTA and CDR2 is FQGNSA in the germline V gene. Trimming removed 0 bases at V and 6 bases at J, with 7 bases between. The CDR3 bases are TGTGCCAGCAGCTTAGCTCAGGTCGATACGCAGTATTTT. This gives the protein CASSLAQVDTQYF.

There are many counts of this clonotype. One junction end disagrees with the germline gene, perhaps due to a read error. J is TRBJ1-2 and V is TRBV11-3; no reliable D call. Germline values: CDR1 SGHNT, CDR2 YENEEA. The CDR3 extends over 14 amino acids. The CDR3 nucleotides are TGTGCCGGCAGCACCCGGACGGCCCACTATGGCTACACCTTC. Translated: CAGSTRTAHYGYTF.